The 4 T cell receptor beta chains reported below all come from one sample, sequenced in a study of OX40 agonist ivuxolimab in advanced cancers. Only in-frame clones appear in the TCRdb table, and some are missing; sequencing was by immunoSEQ multiplex PCR. This sample has under 70,000 clones, with 75% to 90% found just once. The source was CD4+ or CD8+ T cells sorted from blood, collected in a trial of the OX40 agonist ivuxolimab. The source of these receptors is an adult with an advanced solid tumor such as melanoma, head and neck, liver or kidney cancer.

V gene TRBV4-2 combines with J gene TRBJ2-3; possibly TRBD1 or TRBD2 for D (6 bases each). V was clipped by 0 bases and J by 4 bases, with 17 bases between them. Germline loops: CDR1 LGHNA, CDR2 YNFKEQ. This CDR3 contains 17 residues. CDR3 in DNA: TGTGCCAGCAGCCAAGATCCAGGAGGGGGTAGCCCAGATACGCAGTATTTT. Its protein product is CASSQDPGGGSPDTQYF.

The V call is TRBV10-3, the J call TRBJ1-1; no clear D gene. Per germline, CDR1 ENHRY and CDR2 SYGVKD. V was pared by 10 bases and J by 3 bases, with 12 bases between. The CDR3 has 12 residues. CDR3 loop: CATQLGDTEAFF. The DNA for the CDR3 is TGTGCCACCCAGCTCGGAGACACTGAAGCTTTCTTT.

The rearrangement joins TRBV28 to TRBJ1-4; TRBD1 is a possible D gene (5 bases). There are 15 residues in the CDR3. V was trimmed by 4 bases and J by 1 base, leaving 10 bases between them. The germline V gene encodes CDR1 MDHEN and CDR2 SYDVKM. This CDR3 is CASSSQGITNEKLFF. The CDR3 DNA follows: TGTGCCAGCAGTTCTCAGGGTATAACTAATGAAAAACTGTTTTTT.

This clone was picked up a small number of times. CDR3 amino acids: CASSRALGETQYF. DNA of the CDR3: TGTGCCAGCAGCCGGGCCCTAGGGGAGACCCAGTACTTC. The chain recombines TRBV9 with TRBJ2-5, with no clear D. V was clipped by 4 bases and J by 5 bases, with 12 bases between them. The CDR3 totals 13 residues. Germline V gives CDR1 SGDLS, CDR2 YYNGEE.